These T cell receptor beta chains were read from a single sample in a study of cytomegalovirus exposure and HLA in healthy donors. The data were produced by immunoSEQ multiplex PCR, yet TCRdb's version contains in-frame clones alone and is incomplete. The sample records 130,000 to 150,000 clones, about two thirds being singletons. Material: PBMCs. All receptors derive from a man aged 40-55 years in good health and CMV-seronegative. CDR3s include the opening cysteine and the closing phenylalanine or tryptophan. Each record gives: CDR3 DNA, CDR3 protein, V gene, J gene, clone size, D gene. A D gene is named only where the DNA matches it firmly. Clone size is stated in some rows and not others, as once, few, many or a class when expanded.

TGCGCCAGCAGCTTACGACAGGGGACAGATACGCAGTATTTT	CASSLRQGTDTQYF	TRBV5-1	TRBJ2-3	once	TRBD1
TGCAGCGTCATGACAGCTGAAGCTTTCTTT	CSVMTAEAFF	TRBV29-1	TRBJ1-1	.	.
TGCGCCAGCAGCTTGGGGCTAGCGGATGCAGATACGCAGTATTTT	CASSLGLADADTQYF	TRBV5-1	TRBJ2-3	.	TRBD2
TGTGCCTGGAGTAGGGGTTTCAGAGCCAACGTCCTGACTTTC	CAWSRGFRANVLTF	TRBV30	TRBJ2-6	once	.
TGTGCCAGCAGCCTGCGGACTAGCAGCACAGATACGCAGTATTTT	CASSLRTSSTDTQYF	TRBV5-8	TRBJ2-3	.	TRBD2
TGCACCAGCAGCCAAGATGGGCCCAACACTGAAGCTTTCTTT	CTSSQDGPNTEAFF	TRBV1	TRBJ1-1	.	.
TGTGCCAGCAGCCGTACCGACAGGGGAGAGACCCAGTACTTC	CASSRTDRGETQYF	TRBV7-9	TRBJ2-5	.	TRBD1
TGTGCCAGTAGTATAGTGGGAGGGCGCGGGGCTGAAGCTTTCTTT	CASSIVGGRGAEAFF	TRBV19	TRBJ1-1	.	.
TGCGCCAGCAGCCCGGTGGACAGGGCGCTCTACGAGCAGTACTTC	CASSPVDRALYEQYF	TRBV4-1	TRBJ2-7	once	TRBD1
TGCAGCGTGGCCGCTAGCGGCCCCTACGAGCAGTACTTC	CSVAASGPYEQYF	TRBV29-1	TRBJ2-7	.	TRBD2
TGTGCCCATGGCCGACAGGCCCCCTACGAGCAGTACTTC	CAHGRQAPYEQYF	TRBV28	TRBJ2-7	.	.
TGTGCCAGCAGCTTGGGAGGCTCTGGGGCCAACGTCCTGACTTTC	CASSLGGSGANVLTF	TRBV5-6	TRBJ2-6	.	.
TGCGCCAGCAGCCTAGGGACAACGTTCACTGAAGCTTTCTTT	CASSLGTTFTEAFF	TRBV5-1	TRBJ1-1	.	.
TGTGCCAGCAGCTTAGGATATAGCGGTAAAGAGACCCAGTACTTC	CASSLGYSGKETQYF	TRBV11-2	TRBJ2-5	.	.
TGTGCCAGCAGCGTAGGTCTACCACAAGAGACCCAGTACTTC	CASSVGLPQETQYF	TRBV9	TRBJ2-5	few	.
TGTGCCAGCAGCTTACCGGGACAAATGGGGGAGACCCAGTACTTC	CASSLPGQMGETQYF	TRBV5-4	TRBJ2-5	.	.
TGTGCCAGCAGTTACTCGGGGACAGGGTTTAGCGAGCAGTACTTC	CASSYSGTGFSEQYF	TRBV6-5	TRBJ2-7	.	TRBD1
TGTGCCAGCAGCTTATCATCCTACGAGCAGTACTTC	CASSLSSYEQYF	TRBV7-8	TRBJ2-7	.	.
TGTGCCAGCAGCTTGTCAGTGAACACTGAAGCTTTCTTT	CASSLSVNTEAFF	TRBV5-8	TRBJ1-1	.	.
TGCAGCGTTCTGGCCTCGCGGACAGGGGGATTAGATACGCAGTATTTT	CSVLASRTGGLDTQYF	TRBV29-1	TRBJ2-3	.	TRBD1
TGTGCCTGGGTAGGAGACGAAAGCGCCACTGAAGCTTTCTTT	CAWVGDESATEAFF	TRBV30	TRBJ1-1	.	.
TGTGCCAGCAGCTTAGAGACAGGGGGGACTGAAGCTTTCTTT	CASSLETGGTEAFF	TRBV7-2	TRBJ1-1	.	TRBD1
TGTGCCACCTCCGACAGGGGAATCGAGGAGACCCAGTACTTC	CATSDRGIEETQYF	TRBV15	TRBJ2-5	.	TRBD1
TGCGCCAGCAGCCAAGAATACAGTACCGGCTACACCTTC	CASSQEYSTGYTF	TRBV4-1	TRBJ1-2	.	.
TGTGCCAGCAGCTGGTCGACTAGCGGGGGGCCCGGAACCGGGGAGCTGTTTTTT	CASSWSTSGGPGTGELFF	TRBV7-2	TRBJ2-2	few	TRBD2
TGTGCCAGCCGTTGGACGGACTATAGCAATCAGCCCCAGCATTTT	CASRWTDYSNQPQHF	TRBV6-1	TRBJ1-5	few	.
TGTGCCAGCAGCTGGGACAGGGGGCAGAGTGAGCAGTTCTTC	CASSWDRGQSEQFF	TRBV7-2	TRBJ2-1	few	TRBD1
TGTGCCAGCAGTTTCACAGGGGTCCTGAACACTGAAGCTTTCTTT	CASSFTGVLNTEAFF	TRBV28	TRBJ1-1	.	TRBD1
TGTGCCAGCAGCTCCCGACAGACCTACGAGCAGTACTTC	CASSSRQTYEQYF	TRBV27	TRBJ2-7	.	.
TGTGCCAGCAGCGAGAACTCCTACGAGCAGTACTTC	CASSENSYEQYF	TRBV7-2	TRBJ2-7	.	.
TGTGCCACCAGCAGAGACCCGAGCTCCTACAATGAGCAGTTCTTC	CATSRDPSSYNEQFF	TRBV15	TRBJ2-1	.	.
TGTGCCACCAGCTCTACCCGGGGATTGGATACGCAGTATTTT	CATSSTRGLDTQYF	TRBV15	TRBJ2-3	.	.
TGTGCCATCAGTGAGTCCGAGGCAGATAAGTACTTC	CAISESEADKYF	TRBV10-3	TRBJ2-7	few	.
TGTGCCAGCAGCCCCCGACAGTCAAGCACAGATACGCAGTATTTT	CASSPRQSSTDTQYF	TRBV13	TRBJ2-3	.	.
TGTGCCAGCAGGGGACTTACCTACGAGCAGTACTTC	CASRGLTYEQYF	TRBV6-5	TRBJ2-7	.	.
TGTGCCAGTAGTATCCCCAGGGGTAGGCCTCAGCCCCAGCATTTT	CASSIPRGRPQPQHF	TRBV19	TRBJ1-5	.	.
TGTGCCAGCAGGACGCTCCCGGCGGGCGAGGGTGGCTACCCCTTC	CASRTLPAGEGGYPF	TRBV6-5	TRBJ1-2	.	.
TGTGCCAGCAGTGAATCGGCTAGCGGGATCTACAATGAGCAGTTCTTC	CASSESASGIYNEQFF	TRBV2	TRBJ2-1	.	TRBD2
TGTGCCACCAGCAGAGATCTAGCCCTCTTCTACGAGCAGTACTTC	CATSRDLALFYEQYF	TRBV15	TRBJ2-7	.	.
TGCGCCAGCAGCTTCTGGGCTAGCGGGGGGGCGGATACGCAGTATTTT	CASSFWASGGADTQYF	TRBV5-1	TRBJ2-3	.	TRBD2
TGCGCCAGCAGCCGTGGGACAACGCTTTACAATGAGCAGTTCTTC	CASSRGTTLYNEQFF	TRBV4-1	TRBJ2-1	once	.
TGTGCCAGCAGTGATGACAGGCCCTACAATGAGCAGTTCTTC	CASSDDRPYNEQFF	TRBV2	TRBJ2-1	.	.
TGTGCCAGCAGCGCCCGGACAGGGGAGAACACTGAAGCTTTCTTT	CASSARTGENTEAFF	TRBV9	TRBJ1-1	.	TRBD1
TGTGCCAGCAGCGTGAATAGCCCTCCCTACAATGAGCAGTTCTTC	CASSVNSPPYNEQFF	TRBV9	TRBJ2-1	.	.
TGTGCCAGCAGTTACAGGTTCAATCAGCCCCAGCATTTT	CASSYRFNQPQHF	TRBV28	TRBJ1-5	.	.
TGTGCCAGCAGCCCCCGGGACAGGCATCACGAGCAGTACTTC	CASSPRDRHHEQYF	TRBV27	TRBJ2-7	.	TRBD1
.	CASSSSGAGFF	TRBV28	TRBJ1-1	.	.
TGCGCCAGCAGCCGGACTAGCGGGCCTCCCTACGAGCAGTACTTC	CASSRTSGPPYEQYF	TRBV5-1	TRBJ2-7	.	TRBD2
TGTGCCAGCAGTTCTAATCCGCGCCTAGCGGTAAGCACAGATACGCAGTATTTT	CASSSNPRLAVSTDTQYF	TRBV28	TRBJ2-3	.	TRBD2
TGTGCCAGCAGCTCACTACTAGCGGGGTTCGCCGATGAGACCCAGTACTTC	CASSSLLAGFADETQYF	TRBV7-6	TRBJ2-5	once	TRBD2